Listed below are T cell receptor beta chains from one sample, sequenced in a study of blood T cell repertoires in COVID-19. Using immunoSEQ multiplex PCR, the repertoire was profiled, and TCRdb retains in-frame clones only, with some absent. The sample consists of about 73,000 clones, 65% to 90% of them appearing once. The source material was peripheral blood. Receptors were obtained from a woman in her fifties or sixties with acute or convalescent COVID-19. The CDR3 runs from the conserved cysteine through the conserved F or W. D genes are given only for firm matches. Clone sizes are given selectively: once, few, many, or a class where the clone is expanded.

v_call: TRBV20-1
j_call: TRBJ1-4
clone_size: NA
d_call: NA
cdr3_aa: CSASLQNEKLFF
cdr3_nt: TGCAGTGCTAGTCTTCAGAATGAAAAACTGTTTTTT

v_call: TRBV24-1
j_call: TRBJ1-2
clone_size: NA
d_call: NA
cdr3_aa: CATSDSGVAGYTF
cdr3_nt: TGTGCCACCAGTGATTCCGGGGTAGCTGGCTACACCTTC

v_call: TRBV9
j_call: TRBJ2-3
clone_size: NA
d_call: NA
cdr3_aa: CASSVERTVTDTQYF
cdr3_nt: TGTGCCAGCAGCGTAGAACGGACAGTCACAGATACGCAGTATTTT

v_call: TRBV5-1
j_call: TRBJ2-2
clone_size: NA
d_call: NA
cdr3_aa: CASRRLTANTGELFF
cdr3_nt: TGCGCCAGCAGGAGATTGACAGCGAACACCGGGGAGCTGTTTTTT

v_call: TRBV12-3/TRBV12-4
j_call: TRBJ2-3
clone_size: NA
d_call: NA
cdr3_aa: CASSLWDTQYF
cdr3_nt: TGTGCCAGCAGCCTATGGGATACGCAGTATTTT

v_call: TRBV6-5
j_call: TRBJ1-6
clone_size: NA
d_call: NA
cdr3_aa: CASSYQIETPLHF
cdr3_nt: TGTGCCAGCAGTTACCAAATCGAGACACCCCTCCACTTT

v_call: TRBV5-1
j_call: TRBJ1-5
clone_size: NA
d_call: NA
cdr3_aa: CASSLGQGQQPQHF
cdr3_nt: TGCGCCAGCAGCTTGGGGCAGGGTCAGCAGCCCCAGCATTTT

v_call: TRBV5-1
j_call: TRBJ1-2
clone_size: NA
d_call: TRBD1
cdr3_aa: CASSLAGQGARTGYTF
cdr3_nt: TGCGCCAGCAGCTTGGCCGGACAGGGGGCAAGGACTGGCTACACCTTC

v_call: TRBV5-1
j_call: TRBJ1-1
clone_size: NA
d_call: NA
cdr3_aa: CASSVQGNTEAFF
cdr3_nt: TGCGCCAGCAGCGTACAGGGAAACACTGAAGCTTTCTTT

v_call: TRBV5-1
j_call: TRBJ1-2
clone_size: NA
d_call: NA
cdr3_aa: CASSLGGRVGYTF
cdr3_nt: TGCGCCAGCAGCTTAGGGGGACGGGTTGGCTACACCTTC

v_call: TRBV25-1
j_call: TRBJ1-1
clone_size: NA
d_call: NA
cdr3_aa: CASSPYRVNTEAFF
cdr3_nt: TGTGCCAGCAGTCCGTACAGGGTGAACACTGAAGCTTTCTTT

v_call: TRBV4-2
j_call: TRBJ1-1
clone_size: few
d_call: NA
cdr3_aa: CASSQGRQEAFF
cdr3_nt: TGTGCCAGCAGCCAAGGCCGACAGGAAGCTTTCTTT

v_call: TRBV10-2
j_call: TRBJ2-3
clone_size: NA
d_call: TRBD2
cdr3_aa: CASSGPGLAGGPTDTQYF
cdr3_nt: TGCGCCAGCAGTGGACCCGGACTAGCGGGGGGGCCCACAGATACGCAGTATTTT

v_call: TRBV6-1
j_call: TRBJ1-2
clone_size: NA
d_call: TRBD1
cdr3_aa: CASSEALGQGVNGYTF
cdr3_nt: TGTGCCAGCAGTGAAGCGCTGGGGCAGGGGGTAAATGGCTACACCTTC

v_call: TRBV3-1/TRBV3-2
j_call: TRBJ1-3
clone_size: NA
d_call: TRBD1
cdr3_aa: CASSFGQGVGYTIYF
cdr3_nt: TGTGCCAGCAGCTTCGGACAGGGTGTGGGGTACACCATATATTTT

v_call: TRBV27
j_call: TRBJ1-1
clone_size: NA
d_call: NA
cdr3_aa: CASAQEGNTEAFF
cdr3_nt: TGTGCCAGCGCCCAGGAGGGGAACACTGAAGCTTTCTTT

v_call: TRBV9
j_call: TRBJ1-1
clone_size: NA
d_call: NA
cdr3_aa: CASSVGGARNTEAFF
cdr3_nt: TGTGCCAGCAGCGTAGGGGGCGCACGGAACACTGAAGCTTTCTTT

v_call: TRBV6-5
j_call: TRBJ2-1
clone_size: NA
d_call: NA
cdr3_aa: CASSYGSSYNEQFF
cdr3_nt: TGTGCCAGCAGTTACGGGAGCTCCTACAATGAGCAGTTCTTC

v_call: TRBV5-1
j_call: TRBJ2-1
clone_size: NA
d_call: NA
cdr3_aa: CASSSSNRGGNYNEQFF
cdr3_nt: TGCGCCAGCAGCTCCTCAAACAGGGGGGGTAACTACAATGAGCAGTTCTTC

v_call: TRBV7-8
j_call: TRBJ1-1
clone_size: NA
d_call: NA
cdr3_aa: CASSQDLGGNTEAFF
cdr3_nt: TGTGCCAGCAGCCAGGATCTGGGGGGGAACACTGAAGCTTTCTTT

v_call: TRBV19
j_call: TRBJ1-1
clone_size: few
d_call: NA
cdr3_aa: CASSRSRSAGGEAFF
cdr3_nt: TGTGCCAGTAGTAGATCACGGAGTGCCGGTGGGGAAGCTTTCTTT

v_call: TRBV2
j_call: TRBJ2-7
clone_size: few
d_call: NA
cdr3_aa: CASSRTSSQDEQYF
cdr3_nt: TGTGCCAGCAGTCGGACTTCGTCGCAGGACGAGCAGTACTTC

v_call: TRBV19
j_call: TRBJ2-1
clone_size: NA
d_call: NA
cdr3_aa: CASSIVPRVHGEQFF
cdr3_nt: TGTGCCAGTAGTATAGTCCCCAGGGTACACGGCGAGCAGTTCTTC

v_call: TRBV9
j_call: TRBJ2-5
clone_size: NA
d_call: TRBD2
cdr3_aa: CASSPGLAGGETQYF
cdr3_nt: TGTGCCAGCAGCCCGGGACTAGCGGGGGGTGAGACCCAGTACTTC

v_call: TRBV18
j_call: TRBJ2-7
clone_size: NA
d_call: TRBD2
cdr3_aa: CASSSSGGLPYEQYF
cdr3_nt: TGTGCCAGCTCATCAAGCGGGGGATTACCCTACGAGCAGTACTTC

v_call: TRBV19
j_call: TRBJ1-1
clone_size: few
d_call: NA
cdr3_aa: CASSISVGNTEAFF
cdr3_nt: TGTGCCAGTAGTATAAGCGTTGGGAACACTGAAGCTTTCTTT

v_call: TRBV18
j_call: TRBJ1-5
clone_size: few
d_call: TRBD1
cdr3_aa: CASSPGQGRQPQHF
cdr3_nt: TGTGCCAGCTCACCGGGACAGGGGAGACAGCCCCAGCATTTT